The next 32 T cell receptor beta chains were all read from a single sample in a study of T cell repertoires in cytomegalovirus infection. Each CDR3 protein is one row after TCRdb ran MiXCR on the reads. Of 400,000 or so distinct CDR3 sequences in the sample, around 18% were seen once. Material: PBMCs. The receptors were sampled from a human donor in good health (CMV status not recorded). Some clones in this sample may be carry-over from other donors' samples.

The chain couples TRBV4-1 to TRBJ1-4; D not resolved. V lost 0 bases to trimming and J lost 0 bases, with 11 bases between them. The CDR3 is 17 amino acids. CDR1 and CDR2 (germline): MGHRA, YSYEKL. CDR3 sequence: CASSQEIRDATNEKLFF. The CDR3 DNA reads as TGCGCCAGCAGCCAAGAGATCCGAGATGCAACTAATGAAAAACTGTTTTTT.

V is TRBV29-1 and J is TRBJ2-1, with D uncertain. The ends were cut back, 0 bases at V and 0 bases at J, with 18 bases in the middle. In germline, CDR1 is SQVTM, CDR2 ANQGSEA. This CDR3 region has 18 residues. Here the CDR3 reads CSVEEAGRTWYSYNEQFF. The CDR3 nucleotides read TGCAGCGTTGAAGAGGCCGGCAGGACCTGGTACTCCTACAATGAGCAGTTCTTC.

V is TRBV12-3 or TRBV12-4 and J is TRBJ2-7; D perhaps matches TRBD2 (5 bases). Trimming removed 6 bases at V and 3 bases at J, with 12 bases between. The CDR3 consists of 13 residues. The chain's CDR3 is CASSRTPNYEQYF. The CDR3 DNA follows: TGTGCCAGCAGCCGGACTCCCAACTACGAGCAGTACTTC.

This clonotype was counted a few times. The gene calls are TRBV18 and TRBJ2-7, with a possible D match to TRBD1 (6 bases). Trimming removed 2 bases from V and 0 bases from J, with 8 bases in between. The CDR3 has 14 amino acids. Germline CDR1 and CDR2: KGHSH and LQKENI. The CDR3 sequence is CASSPGTYSYEQYF. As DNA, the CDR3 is TGTGCCAGCTCACCAGGGACATACTCCTACGAGCAGTACTTC. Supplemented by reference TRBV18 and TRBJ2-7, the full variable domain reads NAGVMQNPRHLVRRRGQEARLRCSPMKGHSHVYWYRQLPEEGLKFMVYLQKENIIDESGMPKERFSAEFPKEGPSILRIQQVVRGDSAAYFCASSPGTYSYEQYFGPGTRLTVT.

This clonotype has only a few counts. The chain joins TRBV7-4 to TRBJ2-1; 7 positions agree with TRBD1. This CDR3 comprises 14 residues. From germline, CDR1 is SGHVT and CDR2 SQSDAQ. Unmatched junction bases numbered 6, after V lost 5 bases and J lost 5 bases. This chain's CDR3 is CASSTWTGHNEQFF. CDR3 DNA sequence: TGTGCCAGCAGCACCTGGACAGGCCACAATGAGCAGTTCTTC.

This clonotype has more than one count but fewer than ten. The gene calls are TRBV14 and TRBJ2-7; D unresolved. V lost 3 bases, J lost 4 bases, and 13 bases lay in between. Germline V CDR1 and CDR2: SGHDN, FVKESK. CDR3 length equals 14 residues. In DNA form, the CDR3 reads TGTGCCAGCAGCCACGCATTTCCCGTATACGAGCAGTACTTC. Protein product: CASSHAFPVYEQYF. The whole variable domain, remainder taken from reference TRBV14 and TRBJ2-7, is EAGVTQFPSHSVIEKGQTVTLRCDPISGHDNLYWYRRVMGKEIKFLLHFVKESKQDESGMPNNRFLAERTGGTYSTLKVQPAELEDSGVYFCASSHAFPVYEQYFGPGTRLTVT.

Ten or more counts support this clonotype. CDR3 protein: CASSYGGNEQFF. CDR3 bases: TGTGCCAGCAGCTACGGGGGGAATGAGCAGTTCTTC. V gene TRBV7-6 combines with J gene TRBJ2-1; 7 nucleotides agree with TRBD2. Germline-derived CDR1 and CDR2 are SGHVS and FNYEAQ. The CDR3 is 12 residues long. With V trimmed by 4 bases and J by 7 bases, 1 base remained unmatched. Full variable domain (remainder filled in from reference TRBV7-6 and TRBJ2-1): GAGVSQSPRYKVTKRGQDVALRCDPISGHVSLYWYRQALGQGPEFLTYFNYEAQQDKSGLPNDRFSAERPEGSISTLTIQRTEQRDSAMYRCASSYGGNEQFFGPGTRLTVL.

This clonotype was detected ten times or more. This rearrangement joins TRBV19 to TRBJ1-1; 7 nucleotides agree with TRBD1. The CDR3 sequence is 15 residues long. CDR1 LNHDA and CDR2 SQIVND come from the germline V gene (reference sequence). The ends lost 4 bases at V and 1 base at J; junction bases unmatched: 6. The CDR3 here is CASSTRTGRNTEAFF. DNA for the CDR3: TGTGCCAGTAGTACCCGGACAGGACGGAACACTGAAGCTTTCTTT.

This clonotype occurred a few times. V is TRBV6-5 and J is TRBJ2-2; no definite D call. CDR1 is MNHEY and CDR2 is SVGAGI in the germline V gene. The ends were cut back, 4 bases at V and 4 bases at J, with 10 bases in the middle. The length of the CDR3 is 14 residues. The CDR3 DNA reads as TGTGCCAGCAGTTGGCGGCGGTCCACCGGGGAGCTGTTTTTT. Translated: CASSWRRSTGELFF.

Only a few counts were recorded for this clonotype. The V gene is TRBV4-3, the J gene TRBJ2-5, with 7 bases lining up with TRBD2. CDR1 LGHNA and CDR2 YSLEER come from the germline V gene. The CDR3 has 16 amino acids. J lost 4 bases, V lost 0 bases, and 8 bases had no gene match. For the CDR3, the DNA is TGCGCCAGCAGCCAAGATCTTGCGGGAGCCGGAGAGACCCAGTACTTC. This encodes CASSQDLAGAGETQYF.

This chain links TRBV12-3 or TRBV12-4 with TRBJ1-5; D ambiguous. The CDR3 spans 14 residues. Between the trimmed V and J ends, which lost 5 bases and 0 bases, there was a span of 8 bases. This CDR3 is CASSPTDSNQPQHF. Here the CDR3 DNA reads TGTGCCAGCAGTCCCACAGATAGCAATCAGCCCCAGCATTTT.

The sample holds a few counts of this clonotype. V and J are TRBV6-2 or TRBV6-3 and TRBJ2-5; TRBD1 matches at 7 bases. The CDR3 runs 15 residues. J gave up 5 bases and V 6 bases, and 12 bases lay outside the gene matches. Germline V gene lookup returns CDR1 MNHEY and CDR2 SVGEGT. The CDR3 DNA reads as TGTGCCAGCAGCAAACCCACCCGACAGGGCGAGACCCAGTACTTC. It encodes CASSKPTRQGETQYF.

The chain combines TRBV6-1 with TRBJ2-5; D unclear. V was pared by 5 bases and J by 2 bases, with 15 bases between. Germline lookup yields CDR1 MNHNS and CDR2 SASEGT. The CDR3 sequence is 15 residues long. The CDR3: CASSLVLPPQETQYF. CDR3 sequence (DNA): TGTGCCAGCAGTTTGGTCCTACCCCCACAAGAGACCCAGTACTTC.

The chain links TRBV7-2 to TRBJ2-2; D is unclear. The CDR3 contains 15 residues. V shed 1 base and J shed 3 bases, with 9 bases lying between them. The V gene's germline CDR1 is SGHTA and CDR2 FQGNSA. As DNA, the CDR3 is TGTGCCAGCAGCTTAGAGGCGACTCACACCGGGGAGCTGTTTTTT. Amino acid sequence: CASSLEATHTGELFF.

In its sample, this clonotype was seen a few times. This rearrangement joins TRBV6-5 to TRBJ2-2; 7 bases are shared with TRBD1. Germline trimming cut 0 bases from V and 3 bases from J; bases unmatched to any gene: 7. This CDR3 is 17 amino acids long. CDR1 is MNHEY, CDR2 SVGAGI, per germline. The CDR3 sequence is CASSYSETGSDTGELFF. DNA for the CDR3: TGTGCCAGCAGTTACTCGGAGACAGGGAGCGACACCGGGGAGCTGTTTTTT.

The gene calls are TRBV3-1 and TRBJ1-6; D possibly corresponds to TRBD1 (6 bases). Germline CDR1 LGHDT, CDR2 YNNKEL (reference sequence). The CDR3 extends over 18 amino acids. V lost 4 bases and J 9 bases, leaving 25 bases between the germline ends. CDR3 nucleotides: TGTGCCAGCAGCCCCCACCCGGGAGTTCCCGGAGGGGGTTCACCCCTCCACTTT. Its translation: CASSPHPGVPGGGSPLHF. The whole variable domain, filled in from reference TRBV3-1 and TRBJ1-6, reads DTAVSQTPKYLVTQMGNDKSIKCEQNLGHDTMYWYKQDSKKFLKIMFSYNNKELIINETVPNRFSPKSPDKAHLNLHINSLELGDSAVYFCASSPHPGVPGGGSPLHFGNGTRLTVT.

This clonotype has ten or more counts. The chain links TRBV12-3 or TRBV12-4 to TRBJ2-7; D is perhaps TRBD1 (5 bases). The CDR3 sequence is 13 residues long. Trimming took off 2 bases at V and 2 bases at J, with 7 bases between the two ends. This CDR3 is CASSLRGTYEQYF. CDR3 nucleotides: TGTGCCAGCAGTTTAAGGGGAACCTACGAGCAGTACTTC.

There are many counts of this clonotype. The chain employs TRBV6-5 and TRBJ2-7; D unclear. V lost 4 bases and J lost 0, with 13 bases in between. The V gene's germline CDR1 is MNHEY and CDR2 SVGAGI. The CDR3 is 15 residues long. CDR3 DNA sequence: TGTGCCAGCAGTTCCCCGGCAGGCGGCTCCTACGAGCAGTACTTC. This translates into CASSSPAGGSYEQYF.

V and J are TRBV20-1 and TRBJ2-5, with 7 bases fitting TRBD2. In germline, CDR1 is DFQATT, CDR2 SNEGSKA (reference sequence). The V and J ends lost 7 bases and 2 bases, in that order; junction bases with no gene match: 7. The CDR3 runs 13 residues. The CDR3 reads CSGILALQETQYF. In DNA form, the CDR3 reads TGCAGTGGAATACTAGCGCTGCAAGAGACCCAGTACTTC.

This CDR3 reads CASSQEGKVGTAELSYEQYF. The CDR3 DNA follows: TGCGCCAGCAGCCAAGAAGGCAAGGTAGGGACAGCCGAACTGAGCTACGAGCAGTACTTC. The chain couples TRBV4-1 to TRBJ2-7; 7 bases fit TRBD1. J gave up 3 bases and V 0 bases, and 20 bases lay outside the gene matches. From germline, CDR1 is MGHRA and CDR2 YSYEKL. The CDR3 runs to 20 residues.

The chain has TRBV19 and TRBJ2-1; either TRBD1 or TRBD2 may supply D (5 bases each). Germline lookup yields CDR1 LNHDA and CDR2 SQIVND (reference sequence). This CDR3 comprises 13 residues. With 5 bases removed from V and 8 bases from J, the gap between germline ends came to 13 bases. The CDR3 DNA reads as TGTGCCAGTAGTGGGCAGGGCGGGCATGAGCAGTTCTTC. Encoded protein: CASSGQGGHEQFF.

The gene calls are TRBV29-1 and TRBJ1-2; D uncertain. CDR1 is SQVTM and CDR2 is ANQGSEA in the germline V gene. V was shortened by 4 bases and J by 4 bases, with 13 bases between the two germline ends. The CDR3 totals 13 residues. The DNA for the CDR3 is TGCAGCGTTGCTATGGGCCAGACCTATGGCTACACCTTC. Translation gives CSVAMGQTYGYTF.

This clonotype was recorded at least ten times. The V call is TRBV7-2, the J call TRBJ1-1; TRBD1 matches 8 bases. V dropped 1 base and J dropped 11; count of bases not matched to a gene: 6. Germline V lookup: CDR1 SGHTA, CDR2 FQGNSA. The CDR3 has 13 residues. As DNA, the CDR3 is TGTGCCAGCAGCTTAGAGTTTAGGACAGGGGCTTTCTTT. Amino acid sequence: CASSLEFRTGAFF. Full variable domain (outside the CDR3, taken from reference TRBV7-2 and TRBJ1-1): GAGVSQSPSNKVTEKGKDVELRCDPISGHTALYWYRQSLGQGLEFLIYFQGNSAPDKSGLPSDRFSAERTGGSVSTLTIQRTQQEDSAVYLCASSLEFRTGAFFGQGTRLTVV.

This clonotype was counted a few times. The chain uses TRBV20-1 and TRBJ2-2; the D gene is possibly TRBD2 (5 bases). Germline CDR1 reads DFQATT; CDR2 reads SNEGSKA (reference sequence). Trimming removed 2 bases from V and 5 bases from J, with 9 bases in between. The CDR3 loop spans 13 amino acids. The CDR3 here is CSARQSGTGELFF. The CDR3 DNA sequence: TGCAGTGCTAGACAGTCGGGGACCGGGGAGCTGTTTTTT.

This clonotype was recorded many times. DNA of the CDR3: TGCAGTGCTAGGACGGAAACTAGCTCCTATAATTCACCCCTCCACTTT. It is translated as CSARTETSSYNSPLHF. The chain couples TRBV20-1 to TRBJ1-6; D call uncertain. CDR1 and CDR2 from the germline V gene are DFQATT and SNEGSKA (reference sequence). Trimming shortened V by 3 bases and J by 0 bases, and 12 bases separated the two germline ends. This CDR3 is built from 16 residues.

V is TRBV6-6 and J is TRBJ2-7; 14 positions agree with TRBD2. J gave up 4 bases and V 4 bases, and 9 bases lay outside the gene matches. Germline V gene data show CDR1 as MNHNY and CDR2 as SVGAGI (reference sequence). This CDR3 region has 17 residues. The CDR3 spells CASSSGLAGGNIYEQYF. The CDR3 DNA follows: TGTGCCAGCAGTTCTGGACTAGCGGGAGGTAACATATACGAGCAGTACTTC.

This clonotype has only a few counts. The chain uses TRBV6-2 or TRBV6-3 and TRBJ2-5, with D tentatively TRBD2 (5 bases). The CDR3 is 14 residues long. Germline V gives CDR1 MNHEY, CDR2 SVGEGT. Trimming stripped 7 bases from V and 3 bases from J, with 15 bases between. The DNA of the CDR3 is TGTGCCAGCACCCGAGGAGGACTTGAAGAGACCCAGTACTTC. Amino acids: CASTRGGLEETQYF.

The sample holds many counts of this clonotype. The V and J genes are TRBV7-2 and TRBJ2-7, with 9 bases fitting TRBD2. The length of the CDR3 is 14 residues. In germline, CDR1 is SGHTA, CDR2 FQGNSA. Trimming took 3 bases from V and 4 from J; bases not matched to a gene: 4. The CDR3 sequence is CASSLREGWYEQYF. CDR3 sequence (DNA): TGTGCCAGCAGCTTGCGGGAGGGCTGGTACGAGCAGTACTTC.

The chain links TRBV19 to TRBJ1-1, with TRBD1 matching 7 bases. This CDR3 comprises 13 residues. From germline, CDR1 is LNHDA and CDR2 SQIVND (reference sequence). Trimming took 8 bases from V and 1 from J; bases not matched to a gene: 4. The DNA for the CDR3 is TGTGCCAGTGCAGGGGGTGAGAACACTGAAGCTTTCTTT. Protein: CASAGGENTEAFF.

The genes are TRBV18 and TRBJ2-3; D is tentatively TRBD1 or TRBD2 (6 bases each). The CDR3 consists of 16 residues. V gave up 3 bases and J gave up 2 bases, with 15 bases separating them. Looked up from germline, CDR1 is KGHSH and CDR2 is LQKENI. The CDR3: CASSPTTGGSTDTQYF. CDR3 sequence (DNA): TGTGCCAGCTCACCGACGACAGGAGGGTCCACAGATACGCAGTATTTT.

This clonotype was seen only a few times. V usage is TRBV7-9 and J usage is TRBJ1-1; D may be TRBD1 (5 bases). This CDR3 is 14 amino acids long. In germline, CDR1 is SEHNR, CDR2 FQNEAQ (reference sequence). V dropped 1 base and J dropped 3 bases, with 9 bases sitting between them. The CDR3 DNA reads TGTGCCAGCAGCTTAGGAGGGGATGACACTGAAGCTTTCTTT. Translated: CASSLGGDDTEAFF.

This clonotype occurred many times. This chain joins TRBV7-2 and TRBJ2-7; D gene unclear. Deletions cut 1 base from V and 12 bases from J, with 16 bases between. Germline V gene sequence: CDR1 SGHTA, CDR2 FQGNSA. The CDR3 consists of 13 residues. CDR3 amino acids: CASSLVGPDGLYF. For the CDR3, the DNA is TGTGCCAGCAGCTTAGTGGGCCCTGACGGGCTGTACTTC.